This TCR beta chain came from a study of T cell responses to AZD1222 COVID-19 vaccine. CDR1 and CDR2 from the germline V gene are SGHTA and FQGTGA. V shed 4 bases and J 5 bases; nucleotides not matched to a gene: 10. There are 16 residues in the CDR3. Findings and limits, study-wide: The donor group comprised mostly white British people and more females; the analysis possibly underestimated clonal diversity. Regions 160-218 and 743-854 dominated among vaccine-associated CD4 TCRs spanning spike.

TCRdb keeps only in-frame clones here, not all; method: immunoSEQ multiplex PCR. The sample lists approximately 120,000 clones, around nine tenths occurring once. On this clone: No antigen is known for it.

This sequence originates from an adult in good health. The rearrangement uses TRBV7-3 and TRBJ2-3, with 9 bases lining up with TRBD2. Here the sequenced sample was peripheral blood, taken on day 0 of AZD1222 vaccination. The CDR3 DNA reads as TGTGCCAGCAGCTCCATCCAGCGGGGGGCCGTAGATACGCAGTATTTT. Residues: CASSSIQRGAVDTQYF.